These 4 T cell receptor beta chains share one sample of origin, sequenced in a study of tissue T cells after allogeneic stem cell transplantation. Method: immunoSEQ multiplex PCR; TCRdb's copy keeps in-frame clones and lacks some. There are 15,000 to 20,000 clones in the sample; around 70% occur only once, and around 0.93% lies in the top ten. Input material: spleen. These receptor sequences come from a female BALB/c mouse in good health. For the strain, the MHC haplotype given is H2-d.

Remarks on this clone: The gene names given are mouse names. CDR3 protein: CASSPRDWYSAEQFF. The CDR3 DNA, read in part, is TGTGCCAGCAGCCCCCGGGACTGGTATAGTGCTGAGCAGTTC. The chain employs TRBV5 and TRBJ2-1, with 8 bases identical to TRBD2. The read terminates 1 residue before the CDR3 end, so the remaining end is supplied by the germline J gene. The CDR3 is made up of 15 amino acids. With V trimmed by 4 bases and J by 6 bases, 8 bases remained unmatched. CDR1 is LGHNA and CDR2 is YNLKQL in the germline V gene (reference sequence).

A word on this clone: Gene and germline names: mouse. The CDR3 goes on 1 residue after the read ends, and that part is filled in from the germline J gene. The V gene is TRBV1, the J gene TRBJ1-1; TRBD1 is a possible D gene (5 bases). The germline V and J ends were trimmed by 0 bases and 5 bases, with 7 bases remaining between them. There are 13 residues in the CDR3. Germline CDR1 is NSQYPW and CDR2 is LRSPGD (reference sequence). The CDR3 bases that were read are TGCACCTGCAGTGCAGATCGACAGACAGAAGTCTTC. Translating gives CTCSADRQTEVF. The entire CDR3 is CTCSADRQTEVFF.

This clone came up once. These gene names are mouse names. The read terminates 1 residue ahead of where the CDR3 ends, so the germline J gene completes it. The chain joins TRBV19 to TRBJ1-1, with a weak D call TRBD1 (6 bases). The CDR3 has 14 amino acids. CDR1 is FNHDT and CDR2 is SITEND in the germline V gene (reference sequence). Trimming removed 4 bases from V and 0 bases from J, with 10 bases in between. CDR3 DNA (partial): TGTGCCAGCAGTCGGGGACAAGCAAACACAGAAGTCTTC. It codes for CASSRGQANTEVF. The complete CDR3 reads CASSRGQANTEVFF.

A note on this clone: Any gene name here is a mouse gene name. The read falls 1 residue short of the CDR3 end, and the missing part is taken from the germline J gene. V is TRBV31 and J is TRBJ2-4, with D possibly matching TRBD2 (5 bases). This CDR3 region has 14 residues. Trimming took off 3 bases at V and 0 bases at J, with 10 bases between the two ends. The germline V gene has CDR1 GKSSPN and CDR2 SITVG. This chain's CDR3 is CAWSLWASQNTLYF. The sequenced part of the CDR3 DNA is TGTGCCTGGAGCCTCTGGGCTAGTCAAAACACCTTGTAC. Full variable domain (rest looked up from reference TRBV31 and TRBJ2-4): AQTIHQWPVAEIKAVGSPLSLGCTIKGKSSPNLYWYWQATGGTLQQLFYSITVGQVESVVQLNLSASRPKDDQFILSTEKLLLSHSGFYLCAWSLWASQNTLYFGAGTRLSVL.